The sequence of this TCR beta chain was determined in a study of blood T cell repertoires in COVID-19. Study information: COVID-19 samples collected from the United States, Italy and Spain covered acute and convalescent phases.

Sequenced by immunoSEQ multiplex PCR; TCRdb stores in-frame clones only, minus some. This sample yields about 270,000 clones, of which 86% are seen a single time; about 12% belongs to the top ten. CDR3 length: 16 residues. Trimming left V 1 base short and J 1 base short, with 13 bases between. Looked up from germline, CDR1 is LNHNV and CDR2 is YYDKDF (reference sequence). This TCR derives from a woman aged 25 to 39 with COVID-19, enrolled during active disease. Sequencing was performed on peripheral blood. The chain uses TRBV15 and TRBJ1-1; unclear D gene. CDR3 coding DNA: TGTGCCACCAGCAGAGGTTTCCAGGCCGGGAACACTGAAGCTTTCTTT. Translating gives CATSRGFQAGNTEAFF. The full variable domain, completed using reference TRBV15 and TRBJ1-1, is DAMVIQNPRYQVTQFGKPVTLSCSQTLNHNVMYWYQQKSSQAPKLLFHYYDKDFNNEADTPDNFQSRRPNTSFCFLDIRSPGLGDTAMYLCATSRGFQAGNTEAFFGQGTRLTVV.